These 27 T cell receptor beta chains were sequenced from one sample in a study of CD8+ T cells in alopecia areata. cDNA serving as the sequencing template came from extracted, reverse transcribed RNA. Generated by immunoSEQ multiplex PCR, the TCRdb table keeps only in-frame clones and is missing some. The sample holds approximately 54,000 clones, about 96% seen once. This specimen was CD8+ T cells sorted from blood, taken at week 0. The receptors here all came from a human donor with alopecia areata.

CDR3 DNA: TGTGCCAGCAGCTTAGTTCGCCTAGCGGGTCACCAAGAGACCCAGTACTTC. Its translation: CASSLVRLAGHQETQYF. V gene TRBV7-8 combines with J gene TRBJ2-5; TRBD2 agrees at 8 bases. Losses at the gene ends were 1 base for V and 0 bases for J; bases not matched to a gene: 7. This CDR3 has 17 residues. Germline V CDR1 and CDR2: SGHVS, FQNEAQ.

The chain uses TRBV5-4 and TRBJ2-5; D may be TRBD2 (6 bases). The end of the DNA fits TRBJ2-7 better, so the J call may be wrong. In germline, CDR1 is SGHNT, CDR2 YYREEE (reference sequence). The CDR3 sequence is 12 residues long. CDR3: CASSPPGSEQYF. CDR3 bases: TGTGCCAGCAGCCCCCCCGGGAGCGAGCAGTACTTC.

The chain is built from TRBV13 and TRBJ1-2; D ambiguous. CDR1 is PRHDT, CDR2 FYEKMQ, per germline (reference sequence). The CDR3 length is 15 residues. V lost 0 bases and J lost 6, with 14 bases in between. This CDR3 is CASSLGRPGHDGYTF. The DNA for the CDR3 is TGTGCCAGCAGCTTAGGCCGTCCTGGGCACGATGGCTACACCTTC.

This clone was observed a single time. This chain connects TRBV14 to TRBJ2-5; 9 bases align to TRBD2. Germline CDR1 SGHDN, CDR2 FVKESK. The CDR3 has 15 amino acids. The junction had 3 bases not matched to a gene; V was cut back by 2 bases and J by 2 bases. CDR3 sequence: CASSQRLAGQETQYF. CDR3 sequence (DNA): TGTGCCAGCAGCCAACGGCTAGCGGGGCAAGAGACCCAGTACTTC.

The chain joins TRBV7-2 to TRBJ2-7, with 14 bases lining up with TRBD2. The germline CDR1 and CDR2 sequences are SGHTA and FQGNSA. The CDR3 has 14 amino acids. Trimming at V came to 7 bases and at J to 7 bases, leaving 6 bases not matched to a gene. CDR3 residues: CASKGTSGGWEQYF. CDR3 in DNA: TGTGCCAGCAAGGGGACTAGCGGGGGTTGGGAGCAGTACTTC.

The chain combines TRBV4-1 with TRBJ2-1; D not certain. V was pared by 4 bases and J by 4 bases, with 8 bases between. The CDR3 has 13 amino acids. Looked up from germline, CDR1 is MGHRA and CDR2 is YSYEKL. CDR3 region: CASSPDTYNEQFF. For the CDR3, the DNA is TGCGCCAGCAGCCCCGACACTTACAATGAGCAGTTCTTC.

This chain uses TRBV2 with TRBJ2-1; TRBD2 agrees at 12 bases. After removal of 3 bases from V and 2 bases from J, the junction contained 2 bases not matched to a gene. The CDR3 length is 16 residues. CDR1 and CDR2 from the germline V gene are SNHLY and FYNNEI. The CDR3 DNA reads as TGTGCCAGCAGTGACGGACTAGCGGGGCCCTACAATGAGCAGTTCTTC. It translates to CASSDGLAGPYNEQFF.

This chain's CDR3 is CAWGLTNEQYF. CDR3 DNA: TGTGCCTGGGGGCTAACCAACGAGCAGTACTTC. V gene TRBV30 combines with J gene TRBJ2-7; D unclear. V lost 5 bases, J lost 5 bases, and 10 bases lay in between. The CDR3 has 11 amino acids. Germline-derived CDR1 and CDR2 are GTSNPN and SVGIG (reference sequence).

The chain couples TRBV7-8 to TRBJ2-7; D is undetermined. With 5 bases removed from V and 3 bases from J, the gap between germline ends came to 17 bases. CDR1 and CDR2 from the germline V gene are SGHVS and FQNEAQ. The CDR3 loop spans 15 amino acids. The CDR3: CASSVRAVGYYEQYF. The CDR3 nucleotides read TGTGCCAGCAGCGTCCGGGCCGTCGGTTACTACGAGCAGTACTTC.

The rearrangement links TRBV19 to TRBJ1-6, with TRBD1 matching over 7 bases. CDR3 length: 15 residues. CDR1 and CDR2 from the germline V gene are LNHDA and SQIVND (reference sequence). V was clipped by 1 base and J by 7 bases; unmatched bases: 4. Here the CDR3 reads CASSIAGTVNSPLHF. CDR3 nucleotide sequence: TGTGCCAGTAGTATAGCCGGGACAGTAAATTCACCCCTCCACTTT.

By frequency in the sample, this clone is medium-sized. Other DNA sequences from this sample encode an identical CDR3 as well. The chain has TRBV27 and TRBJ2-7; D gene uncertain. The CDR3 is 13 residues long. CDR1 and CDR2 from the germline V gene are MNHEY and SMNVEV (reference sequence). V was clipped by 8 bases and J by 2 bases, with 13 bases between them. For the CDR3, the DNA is TGTGCCAGCTCTTTGGGGTCCCCCTACGAGCAGTACTTC. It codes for CASSLGSPYEQYF.

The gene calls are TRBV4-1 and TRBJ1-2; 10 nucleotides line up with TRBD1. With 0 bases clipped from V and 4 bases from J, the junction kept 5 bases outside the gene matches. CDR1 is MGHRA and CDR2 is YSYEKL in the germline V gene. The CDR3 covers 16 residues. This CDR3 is CASSQEGTGVSYGYTF. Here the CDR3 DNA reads TGCGCCAGCAGCCAAGAAGGGACAGGGGTCAGCTATGGCTACACCTTC.

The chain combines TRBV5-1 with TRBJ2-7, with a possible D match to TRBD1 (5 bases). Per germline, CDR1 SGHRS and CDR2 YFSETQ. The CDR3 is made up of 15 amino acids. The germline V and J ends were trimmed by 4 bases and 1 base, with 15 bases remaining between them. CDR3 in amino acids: CASSLKPTGSYEQYF. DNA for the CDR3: TGCGCCAGCAGCCTCAAACCCACAGGTTCCTACGAGCAGTACTTC. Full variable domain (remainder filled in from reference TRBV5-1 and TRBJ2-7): KAGVTQTPRYLIKTRGQQVTLSCSPISGHRSVSWYQQTPGQGLQFLFEYFSETQRNKGNFPGRFSGRQFSNSRSEMNVSTLELGDSALYLCASSLKPTGSYEQYFGPGTRLTVT.

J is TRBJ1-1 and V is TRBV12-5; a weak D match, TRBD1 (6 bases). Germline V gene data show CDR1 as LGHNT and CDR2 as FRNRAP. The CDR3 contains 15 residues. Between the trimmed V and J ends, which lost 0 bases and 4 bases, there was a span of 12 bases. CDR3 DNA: TGTGCTAGTGGTTTGGTCAAGGGGGAGGGCACTGAAGCTTTCTTT. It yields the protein CASGLVKGEGTEAFF.

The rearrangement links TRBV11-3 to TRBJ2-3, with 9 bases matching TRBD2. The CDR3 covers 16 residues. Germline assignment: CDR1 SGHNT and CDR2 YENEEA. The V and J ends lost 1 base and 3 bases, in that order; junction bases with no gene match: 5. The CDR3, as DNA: TGTGCCAGCAGCTTAGGGTCAGGACTAGCGACAGATACGCAGTATTTT. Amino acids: CASSLGSGLATDTQYF.

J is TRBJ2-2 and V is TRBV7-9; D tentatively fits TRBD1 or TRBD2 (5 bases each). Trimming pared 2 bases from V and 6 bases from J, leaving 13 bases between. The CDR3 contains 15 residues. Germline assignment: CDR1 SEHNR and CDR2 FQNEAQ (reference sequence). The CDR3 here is CASSLFVRGPGELFF. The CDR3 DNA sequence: TGTGCCAGCAGCTTATTCGTTCGGGGACCCGGGGAGCTGTTTTTT.

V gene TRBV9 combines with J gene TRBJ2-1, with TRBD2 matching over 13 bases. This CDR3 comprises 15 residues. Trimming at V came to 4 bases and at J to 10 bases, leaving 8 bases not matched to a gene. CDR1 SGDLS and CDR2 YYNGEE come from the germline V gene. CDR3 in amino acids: CASSNTGTSGDEQFF. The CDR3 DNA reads TGTGCCAGCAGCAATACCGGGACTAGCGGGGACGAGCAGTTCTTC. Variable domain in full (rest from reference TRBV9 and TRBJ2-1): DSGVTQTPKHLITATGQRVTLRCSPRSGDLSVYWYQQSLDQGLQFLIQYYNGEERAKGNILERFSAQQFPDLHSELNLSSLELGDSALYFCASSNTGTSGDEQFFGPGTRLTVL.

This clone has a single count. The CDR3 coding sequence is TGCAGCGTTCTTCAAGGGACTAGAAGCACAGATACGCAGTATTTT. Amino acids: CSVLQGTRSTDTQYF. The chain joins TRBV29-1 to TRBJ2-3, with 8 bases matching TRBD2. The CDR3 sequence is 15 residues long. With 5 bases clipped from V and 0 bases from J, the junction kept 7 bases outside the gene matches. The germline V gene encodes CDR1 SQVTM and CDR2 ANQGSEA.

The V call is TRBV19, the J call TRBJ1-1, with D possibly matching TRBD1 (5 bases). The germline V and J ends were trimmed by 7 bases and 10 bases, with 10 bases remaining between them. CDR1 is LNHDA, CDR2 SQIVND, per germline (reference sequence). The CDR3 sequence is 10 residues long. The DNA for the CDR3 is TGTGCCAGTAAGGGCGGGGGAGCTTTCTTT. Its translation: CASKGGGAFF.

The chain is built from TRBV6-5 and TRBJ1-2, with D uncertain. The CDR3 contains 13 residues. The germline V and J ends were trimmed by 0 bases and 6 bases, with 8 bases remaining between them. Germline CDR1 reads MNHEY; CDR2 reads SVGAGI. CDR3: CASSYSTQDGYTF. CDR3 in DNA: TGTGCCAGCAGTTACTCCACACAAGATGGCTACACCTTC.

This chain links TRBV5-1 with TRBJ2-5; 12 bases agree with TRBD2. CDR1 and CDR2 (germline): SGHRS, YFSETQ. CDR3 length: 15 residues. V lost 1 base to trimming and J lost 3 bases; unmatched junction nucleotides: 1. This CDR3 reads CASSLRLAGEETQYF. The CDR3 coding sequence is TGCGCCAGCAGCTTGCGACTAGCGGGGGAAGAGACCCAGTACTTC. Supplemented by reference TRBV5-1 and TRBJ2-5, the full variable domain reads KAGVTQTPRYLIKTRGQQVTLSCSPISGHRSVSWYQQTPGQGLQFLFEYFSETQRNKGNFPGRFSGRQFSNSRSEMNVSTLELGDSALYLCASSLRLAGEETQYFGPGTRLLVL.

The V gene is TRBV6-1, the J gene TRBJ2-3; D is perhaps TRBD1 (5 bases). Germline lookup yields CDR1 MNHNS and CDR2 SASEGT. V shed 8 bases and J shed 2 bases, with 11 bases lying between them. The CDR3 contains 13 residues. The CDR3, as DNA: TGTGCCAGCGTGGGGCATTTCACAGATACGCAGTATTTT. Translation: CASVGHFTDTQYF.

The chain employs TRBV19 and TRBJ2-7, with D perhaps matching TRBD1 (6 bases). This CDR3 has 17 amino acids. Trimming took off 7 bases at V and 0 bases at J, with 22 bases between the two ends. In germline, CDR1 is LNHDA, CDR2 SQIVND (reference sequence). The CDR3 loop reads CASMGPSGQYDSYEQYF. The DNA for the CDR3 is TGTGCCAGTATGGGTCCATCGGGACAATACGACTCCTACGAGCAGTACTTC.

In DNA, the CDR3 is TGCGCCAGCAGCCAGGGGGCATCATCTGGAAACACCATATATTTT. It encodes CASSQGASSGNTIYF. This rearrangement joins TRBV10-2 to TRBJ1-3, with 8 bases aligning to TRBD1. Germline CDR1 reads WSHSY; CDR2 reads SAAADI. The ends lost 6 bases at V and 1 base at J; junction bases unmatched: 5. This CDR3 has 15 residues.

Here the CDR3 reads CASMPLSRDRLTDTQYF. As DNA, the CDR3 is TGTGCCAGCATGCCCCTCTCCCGGGACAGACTCACAGATACGCAGTATTTT. The rearrangement uses TRBV25-1 and TRBJ2-3; 7 bases agree with TRBD1. V shed 7 bases and J 2 bases; nucleotides not matched to a gene: 15. This CDR3 spans 17 amino acids. Germline CDR1 MGHDK, CDR2 SYGVNS.

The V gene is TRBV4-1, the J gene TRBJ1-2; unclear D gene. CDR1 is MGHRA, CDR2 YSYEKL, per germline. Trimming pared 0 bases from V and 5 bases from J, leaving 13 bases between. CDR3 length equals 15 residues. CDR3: CASSQDMVPWYGYTF. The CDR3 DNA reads TGCGCCAGCAGCCAAGATATGGTCCCGTGGTATGGCTACACCTTC.

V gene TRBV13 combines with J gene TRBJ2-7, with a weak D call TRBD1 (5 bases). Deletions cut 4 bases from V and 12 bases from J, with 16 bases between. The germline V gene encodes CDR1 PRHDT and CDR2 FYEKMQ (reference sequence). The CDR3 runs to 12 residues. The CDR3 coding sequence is TGTGCCAGCAGCTCCACCCAGGGTCCACGGTACTTC. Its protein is CASSSTQGPRYF.